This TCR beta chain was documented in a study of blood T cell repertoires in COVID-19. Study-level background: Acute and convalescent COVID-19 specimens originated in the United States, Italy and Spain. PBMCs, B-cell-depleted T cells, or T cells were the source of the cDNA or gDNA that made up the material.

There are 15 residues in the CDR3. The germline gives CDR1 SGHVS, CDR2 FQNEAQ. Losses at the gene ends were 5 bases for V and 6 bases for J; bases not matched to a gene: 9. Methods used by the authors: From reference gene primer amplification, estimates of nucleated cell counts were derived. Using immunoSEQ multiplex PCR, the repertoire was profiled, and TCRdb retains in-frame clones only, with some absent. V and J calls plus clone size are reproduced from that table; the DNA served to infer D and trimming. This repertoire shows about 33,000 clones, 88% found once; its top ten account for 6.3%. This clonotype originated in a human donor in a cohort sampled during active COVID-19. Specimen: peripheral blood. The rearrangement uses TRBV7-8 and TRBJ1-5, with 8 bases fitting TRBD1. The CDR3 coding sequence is TGTGCCAGCAGCCGGGACCAGGGGGCAAGTCAGCCCCAGCATTTT. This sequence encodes CASSRDQGASQPQHF.